This record covers a single T cell receptor beta chain. What it binds is not known. The sample belongs to a study of T cells in narcolepsy. Whole-study context: Donors had narcolepsy type 1 or type 2, or were healthy controls.

Findings and limits, study-wide: Healthy controls reportedly lacked the autoreactive clonotypes serially found in patients' blood. In some patient and control memory CD4+ samples, autoreactive clones were absent. Comparing one patient's CSF and blood CD4+ clonotypes highlighted HCRT- and TRIB2-specific autoreactive clonotypes.

Produced via immunoSEQ multiplex PCR; TCRdb's table is partial and in-frame only. Here the sample spans under 30,000 clones, around 78% being singletons. The CDR3 extends over 14 amino acids. The germline CDR1 and CDR2 sequences are SNHLY and FYNNEI. Trimming stripped 8 bases from V and 7 bases from J, with 20 bases between. The TCR comes from a human donor with narcolepsy. Material for sequencing was CD45RA- memory CD4+ T cells from PBMCs. The J gene is TRBJ1-1, the V gene TRBV2; D uncertain. CDR3 sequence: CASRVIRDLGEAFF. The CDR3 bases are TGTGCCAGCCGGGTAATACGTGATCTTGGTGAAGCTTTCTTT.